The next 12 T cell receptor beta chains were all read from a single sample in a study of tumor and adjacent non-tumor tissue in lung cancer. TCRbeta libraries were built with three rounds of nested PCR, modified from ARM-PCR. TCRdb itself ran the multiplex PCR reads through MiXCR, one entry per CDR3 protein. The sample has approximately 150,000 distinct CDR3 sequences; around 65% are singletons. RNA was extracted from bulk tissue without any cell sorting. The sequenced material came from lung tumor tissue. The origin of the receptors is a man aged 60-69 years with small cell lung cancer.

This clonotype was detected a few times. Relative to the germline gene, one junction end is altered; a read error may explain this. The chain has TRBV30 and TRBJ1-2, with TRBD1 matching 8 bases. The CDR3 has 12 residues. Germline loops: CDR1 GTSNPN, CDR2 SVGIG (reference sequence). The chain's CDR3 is CAWTTDRVGYTF. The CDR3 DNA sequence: TGTGCTTGGACCACGGACAGGGTAGGCTACACCTTC.

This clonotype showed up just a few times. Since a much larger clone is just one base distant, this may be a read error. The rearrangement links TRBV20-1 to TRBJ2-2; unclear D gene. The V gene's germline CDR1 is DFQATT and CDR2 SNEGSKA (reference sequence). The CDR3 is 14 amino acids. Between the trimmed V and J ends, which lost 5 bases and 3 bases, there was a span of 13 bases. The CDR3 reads CSAPLAAHTGELFF. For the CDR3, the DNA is TGCAGTGCTCCTCTGGCAGCGCACACCGGGGAGCTGTTTTTT.

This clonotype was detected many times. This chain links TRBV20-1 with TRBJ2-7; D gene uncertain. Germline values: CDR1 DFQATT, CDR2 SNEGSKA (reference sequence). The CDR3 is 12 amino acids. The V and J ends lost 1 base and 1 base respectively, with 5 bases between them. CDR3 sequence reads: CSARVQSYEQYF. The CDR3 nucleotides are TGCAGTGCTAGAGTACAGTCCTACGAGCAGTACTTC.

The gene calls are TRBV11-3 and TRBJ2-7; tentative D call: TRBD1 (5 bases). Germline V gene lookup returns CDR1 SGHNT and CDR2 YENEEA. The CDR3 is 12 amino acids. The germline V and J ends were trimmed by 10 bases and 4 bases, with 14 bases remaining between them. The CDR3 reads CANIGQGYEQYF. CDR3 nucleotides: TGTGCCAACATCGGTCAGGGTTACGAGCAGTACTTC. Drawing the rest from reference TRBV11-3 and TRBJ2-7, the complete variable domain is EAGVVQSPRYKIIEKKQPVAFWCNPISGHNTLYWYLQNLGQGPELLIRYENEEAVDDSQLPKDRFSAERLKGVDSTLKIQPAELGDSAVYLCANIGQGYEQYFGPGTRLTVT.

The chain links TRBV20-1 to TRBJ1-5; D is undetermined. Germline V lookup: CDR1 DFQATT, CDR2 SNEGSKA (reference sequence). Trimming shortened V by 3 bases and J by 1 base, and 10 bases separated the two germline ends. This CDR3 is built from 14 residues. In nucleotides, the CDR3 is TGCAGTGCTAGGCTGAGATGCAGCAATCAGCCCCAGCATTTT. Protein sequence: CSARLRCSNQPQHF.

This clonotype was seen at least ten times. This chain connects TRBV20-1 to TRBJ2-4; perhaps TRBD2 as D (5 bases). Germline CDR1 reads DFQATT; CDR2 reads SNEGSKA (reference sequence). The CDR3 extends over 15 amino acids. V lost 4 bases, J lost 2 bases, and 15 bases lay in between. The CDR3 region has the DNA TGCAGTGCTATCGAGGGTGGCCGCCCCAAAAACATTCAGTACTTC. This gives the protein CSAIEGGRPKNIQYF.

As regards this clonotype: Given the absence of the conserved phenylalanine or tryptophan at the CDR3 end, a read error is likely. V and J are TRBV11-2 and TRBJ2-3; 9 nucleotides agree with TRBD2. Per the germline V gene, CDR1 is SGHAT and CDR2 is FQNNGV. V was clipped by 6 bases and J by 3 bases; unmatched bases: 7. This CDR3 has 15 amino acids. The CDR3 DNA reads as TGTGCCAGCAGTCGACTAGCGGAGAATACAGATACGCAGTATCTT. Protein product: CASSRLAENTDTQYL.

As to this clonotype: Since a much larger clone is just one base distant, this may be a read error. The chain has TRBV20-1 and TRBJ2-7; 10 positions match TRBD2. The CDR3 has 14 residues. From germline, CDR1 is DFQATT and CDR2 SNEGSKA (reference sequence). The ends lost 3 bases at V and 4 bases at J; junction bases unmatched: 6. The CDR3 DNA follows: TGCAGTGCTAGGGGACTAGCGAGAGTTTACGAGCAGTACTTC. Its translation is CSARGLARVYEQYF.

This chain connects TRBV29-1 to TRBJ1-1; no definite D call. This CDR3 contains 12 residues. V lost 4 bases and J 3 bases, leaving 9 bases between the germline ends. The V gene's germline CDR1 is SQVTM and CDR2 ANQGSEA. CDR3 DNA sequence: TGCAGCGTTGCAAACGGGCACACTGAAGCTTTCTTT. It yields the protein CSVANGHTEAFF.

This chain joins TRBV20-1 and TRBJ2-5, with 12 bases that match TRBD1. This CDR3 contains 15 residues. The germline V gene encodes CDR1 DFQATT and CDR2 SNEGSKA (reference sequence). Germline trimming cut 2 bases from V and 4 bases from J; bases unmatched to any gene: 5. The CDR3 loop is CSARPGQGARETQYF. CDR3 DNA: TGCAGTGCTAGACCGGGACAGGGGGCGCGAGAGACCCAGTACTTC.

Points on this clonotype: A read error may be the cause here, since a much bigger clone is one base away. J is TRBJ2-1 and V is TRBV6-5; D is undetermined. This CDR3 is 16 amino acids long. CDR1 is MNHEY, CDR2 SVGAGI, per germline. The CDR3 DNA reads TGTGCCAGCAGTTACTCGTACACGAGCTCCTACAATGAGCAGTCCTTC. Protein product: CASSYSYTSSYNEQSF.

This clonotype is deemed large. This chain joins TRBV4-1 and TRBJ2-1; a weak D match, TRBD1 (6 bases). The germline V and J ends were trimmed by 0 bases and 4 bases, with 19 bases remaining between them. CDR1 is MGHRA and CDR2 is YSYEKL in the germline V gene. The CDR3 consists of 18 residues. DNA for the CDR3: TGCGCCAGCAGCCAAGATCTCCTGCCAGGGGCGGATTACAATGAGCAGTTCTTC. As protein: CASSQDLLPGADYNEQFF.